The rows below give T cell receptor beta chains drawn from one sample of a study of vaccination and CD4 T cells after COVID-19. TCRdb analysed the PCR reads with MiXCR anew, one entry per CDR3 protein. The data contain around 21,000 distinct CDR3 sequences, 50% to 75% of them singletons. Sequencing was performed on CD4+ T cells from blood, taken after SARS-CoV-2 vaccination. Receptors originate from a human donor who had recovered from COVID-19. The CDR3 runs from the conserved cysteine through the conserved F or W.

j_gene: TRBJ2-3
v_gene: TRBV20-1
CDR3aa: CSIGRGTDTQYF

j_gene: TRBJ2-7
v_gene: TRBV19
CDR3aa: CASSQTGTGVLRQYF

j_gene: TRBJ2-3
v_gene: TRBV19
CDR3aa: CASSFIGQGGTDTQYF

j_gene: TRBJ2-2
v_gene: TRBV4-3
CDR3aa: CASSQDIRTGELFF

j_gene: TRBJ2-1
v_gene: TRBV24-1
CDR3aa: CATGSGSGNEQFF

j_gene: TRBJ1-1
v_gene: TRBV6-2/TRBV6-3
CDR3aa: CASSLRGLARNTEAFF

j_gene: TRBJ2-5
v_gene: TRBV6-2/TRBV6-3
CDR3aa: CASSLPHRVETQYF

j_gene: TRBJ1-4
v_gene: TRBV6-5
CDR3aa: CASSYSGTGGREKLFF

j_gene: TRBJ1-2
v_gene: TRBV28
CDR3aa: CASSPKALDRVYYGYTF

j_gene: TRBJ1-1
v_gene: TRBV7-2
CDR3aa: CASSLGGTANTEAFF

j_gene: TRBJ1-1
v_gene: TRBV20-1
CDR3aa: CSAGSPTEAFF

j_gene: TRBJ2-3
v_gene: TRBV20-1
CDR3aa: CSATSGGYTDTQYF

j_gene: TRBJ2-1
v_gene: TRBV12-3/TRBV12-4
CDR3aa: CASRPSGRAVYNEQFF

j_gene: TRBJ2-3
v_gene: TRBV20-1
CDR3aa: CSAGTSGTDTQYF

j_gene: TRBJ2-3
v_gene: TRBV20-1
CDR3aa: CSARGAFRGADTQYF

j_gene: TRBJ2-1
v_gene: TRBV20-1
CDR3aa: CSAFTGTRTEQFF

j_gene: TRBJ2-2
v_gene: TRBV28
CDR3aa: CASSLSLDGELFF

j_gene: TRBJ1-2
v_gene: TRBV7-3
CDR3aa: CASSLTGGGGGYTF

j_gene: TRBJ2-7
v_gene: TRBV10-3
CDR3aa: CAISGSSGIGYEQYF

j_gene: TRBJ2-2
v_gene: TRBV27
CDR3aa: CASSSWAIHRNGELFF

j_gene: TRBJ2-7
v_gene: TRBV6-1
CDR3aa: CASSVGGSYEQYF

j_gene: TRBJ2-5
v_gene: TRBV19
CDR3aa: CASSSSRGTMETQYF

j_gene: TRBJ2-7
v_gene: TRBV18
CDR3aa: CASSPGTESYEQYF

j_gene: TRBJ2-6
v_gene: TRBV6-5
CDR3aa: CASSYLPGANVLTF

j_gene: TRBJ2-1
v_gene: TRBV7-9
CDR3aa: CARRGDHNEQFF

j_gene: TRBJ2-1
v_gene: TRBV9
CDR3aa: CASSVFGSYNEQFF

j_gene: TRBJ1-1
v_gene: TRBV10-3
CDR3aa: CAISGDSLVAFF

j_gene: TRBJ1-6
v_gene: TRBV28
CDR3aa: CASSLPRGDYNSPLHF

j_gene: TRBJ2-3
v_gene: TRBV24-1
CDR3aa: CATSGTENPDTQYF

j_gene: TRBJ2-1
v_gene: TRBV11-3
CDR3aa: CASSLNSYNEQFF

j_gene: TRBJ2-7
v_gene: TRBV19
CDR3aa: CASSRRLSVEQYF

j_gene: TRBJ1-3
v_gene: TRBV20-1
CDR3aa: CSARSDSGNTIYF

j_gene: TRBJ1-5
v_gene: TRBV6-1
CDR3aa: CASREGQGLGPQHF

j_gene: TRBJ1-2
v_gene: TRBV6-4
CDR3aa: CASSSSGQGDYTF

j_gene: TRBJ1-5
v_gene: TRBV2
CDR3aa: CASSEEPAGTHSNQPQHF

j_gene: TRBJ1-1
v_gene: TRBV20-1
CDR3aa: CSARDLGRVNTEAFF